The source of this T cell receptor beta chain is a study of lymphopenia after photon versus proton radiotherapy. Findings and limits, study-wide: Only patients who died were analyzed for survival; proton advantage is unproven. Proton therapy kept repertoires fairly stable, unlike photons, which gained effector/memory cells. After lymphocyte nadir, photon-treated repertoires showed oligoclonal expansion, especially CD8+ Temra.

With regard to this clone: The antigen remains unidentified.

The protocol was immunoSEQ multiplex PCR, while the TCRdb copy is restricted to in-frame clones and leaves out a portion. Of a few thousand clones in the sample, more than 75% are singletons; the top ten hold 17%. The sample in question was peripheral blood, obtained from a patient treated with photon-based radiotherapy. This clonotype was sampled from a young man with gastric cancer.

CDR3 sequence: CASSSGTNSYNEQFF. The CDR3 DNA follows: TGTGCCAGCAGTTCCGGGACAAACTCCTACAATGAGCAGTTCTTC. V gene TRBV27 combines with J gene TRBJ2-1; D is possibly TRBD1 (6 bases). Per the germline V gene, CDR1 is MNHEY and CDR2 is SMNVEV (reference sequence). V was pared by 4 bases and J by 0 bases, with 10 bases between. The length of the CDR3 is 15 residues.